The 32 T cell receptor beta chains given below trace back to one sample, sequenced in a study of blood T cell repertoires in COVID-19. Clones were read by immunoSEQ multiplex PCR, and TCRdb kept only the in-frame ones, dropping some. The sample contains under 75,000 clones, roughly 90% of which appear only once. The sample comprised peripheral blood. Every receptor here comes from a man younger than 45 with acute or convalescent COVID-19.

Here the CDR3 DNA reads TGTGCCAGCAGTTTAAGGTCTTCGATCCGGGACAGGGTCAACCAGCCCCAGCATTTT. Encoded protein: CASSLRSSIRDRVNQPQHF. This chain connects TRBV27 to TRBJ1-5, with 9 bases identical to TRBD1. The trim removed 2 bases at V and 7 bases at J, leaving 18 bases unmatched. The CDR3 runs 19 residues. Germline V gene data show CDR1 as MNHEY and CDR2 as SMNVEV (reference sequence).

This clone is a singleton in its sample. The chain carries TRBV5-1 and TRBJ2-5, with a possible D match to TRBD2 (5 bases). The CDR3 runs to 16 residues. Germline CDR1 reads SGHRS; CDR2 reads YFSETQ. V was cut by 1 base and J by 1 base, with 14 bases left in between. In DNA form, the CDR3 reads TGCGCCAGCAGCTTGACGGGGTGGCCCAGCCAAGAGACCCAGTACTTC. It yields the protein CASSLTGWPSQETQYF.

The chain links TRBV5-1 to TRBJ1-2, with TRBD1 as a possible D gene (6 bases). The CDR3 is made up of 14 amino acids. The germline V gene encodes CDR1 SGHRS and CDR2 YFSETQ. V lost 1 base, J lost 8 bases, and 15 bases lay in between. CDR3 sequence reads: CASSLITGSKGYTF. As DNA, the CDR3 is TGCGCCAGCAGCTTGATCACAGGGAGTAAGGGCTACACCTTC.

The chain recombines TRBV2 with TRBJ1-1, with 11 bases fitting TRBD1. The CDR3 spans 14 residues. Germline-derived CDR1 and CDR2 are SNHLY and FYNNEI. Trimming removed 6 bases from V and 4 bases from J; junction bases left unmatched: 4. The CDR3 protein is CASSSGTGGTEAFF. As DNA, the CDR3 is TGTGCCAGCAGCTCCGGGACAGGGGGCACTGAAGCTTTCTTT.

The chain links TRBV5-1 to TRBJ2-7; 8 nucleotides line up with TRBD1. Trimming cost V 4 bases and J 2 bases; bases outside gene matches: 8. This CDR3 comprises 15 residues. Germline V CDR1 and CDR2: SGHRS, YFSETQ. CDR3 DNA sequence: TGCGCCAGCAGCCTGACGACAGGGGCGGCCTACGAGCAGTACGTC. It encodes CASSLTTGAAYEQYV.

The chain couples TRBV19 to TRBJ2-7; 8 bases align to TRBD1. This CDR3 comprises 22 residues. Trimming removed 1 base from V and 0 bases from J; junction bases left unmatched: 23. The germline V gene has CDR1 LNHDA and CDR2 SQIVND (reference sequence). In nucleotides, the CDR3 is TGTGCCAGTAGTATAGGCTGGGGACAGGTACTAGTTCCACAAAGTTGCTCCTACGAGCAGTACGTC. This codes for CASSIGWGQVLVPQSCSYEQYV.

The chain uses TRBV7-9 and TRBJ1-4; 8 positions agree with TRBD1. The CDR3 length is 15 residues. Losses at the gene ends were 5 bases for V and 4 bases for J; bases not matched to a gene: 6. Germline CDR1 is SEHNR and CDR2 is FQNEAQ (reference sequence). CDR3 nucleotides: TGTGCCAGCAGCATTCACAGGGGGGGTAATGAAAAACTGTTTTTT. Amino acids: CASSIHRGGNEKLFF. Drawing the rest from reference TRBV7-9 and TRBJ1-4, the complete variable domain is DTGVSQNPRHKITKRGQNVTFRCDPISEHNRLYWYRQTLGQGPEFLTYFQNEAQLEKSRLLSDRFSAERPKGSFSTLEIQRTEQGDSAMYLCASSIHRGGNEKLFFGSGTQLSVL.

J is TRBJ1-1 and V is TRBV19; a weak D match, TRBD1 (6 bases). CDR3 length: 14 residues. Trimming cost V 7 bases and J 3 bases, with 15 bases left between them. Germline CDR1 LNHDA, CDR2 SQIVND (reference sequence). CDR3: CASNDRRGDTEAFF. The CDR3 DNA reads as TGTGCCAGTAATGACAGGAGAGGGGACACTGAAGCTTTCTTT.

J is TRBJ1-2 and V is TRBV5-1, with D perhaps TRBD1 (5 bases). The CDR3 extends over 14 amino acids. The V and J ends lost 1 base and 5 bases respectively, with 12 bases between them. The germline V gene has CDR1 SGHRS and CDR2 YFSETQ. As DNA, the CDR3 is TGCGCCAGCAGCTTGCTAGGGCGGGGGTATGGCTACACCTTC. Translating it yields CASSLLGRGYGYTF.

The genes are TRBV15 and TRBJ2-3, with 10 bases matching TRBD1. The germline gives CDR1 LNHNV, CDR2 YYDKDF (reference sequence). The V and J ends lost 2 bases and 4 bases, in that order; junction bases with no gene match: 3. The CDR3 covers 15 residues. This chain's CDR3 is CATSRSGQGPDTQYF. In nucleotides, the CDR3 is TGTGCCACCAGCAGATCGGGACAGGGGCCAGATACGCAGTATTTT. The full variable domain, in which reference TRBV15 and TRBJ2-3 provide the parts outside the CDR3, is DAMVIQNPRYQVTQFGKPVTLSCSQTLNHNVMYWYQQKSSQAPKLLFHYYDKDFNNEADTPDNFQSRRPNTSFCFLDIRSPGLGDTAMYLCATSRSGQGPDTQYFGPGTRLTVL.

The chain uses TRBV12-3 or TRBV12-4 and TRBJ1-2; 9 bases are a match to TRBD1. CDR3 length equals 13 residues. V shed 6 bases, J shed 8 bases, and the junction held 7 bases outside the gene matches. Here the CDR3 reads CASSQTGGGGYTF. CDR3 DNA: TGTGCCAGCAGCCAGACAGGGGGAGGGGGCTACACCTTC.

The chain joins TRBV3-1 (or the pseudogene TRBV3-2) to TRBJ2-5; D ambiguous. The CDR3 extends over 15 amino acids. Germline CDR1 reads LGHDT; CDR2 reads YNNKEL (reference sequence). Deletions cut 1 base from V and 2 bases from J, with 11 bases between. CDR3 amino acids: CASSQGLTIQETQYF. The CDR3 DNA sequence: TGTGCCAGCAGCCAAGGACTTACGATACAAGAGACCCAGTACTTC.

With respect to this clone: Other DNA sequences in the sample encode the same CDR3. The J gene is TRBJ1-6, the V gene TRBV5-1, with a possible D match to TRBD1 (6 bases). The germline V gene encodes CDR1 SGHRS and CDR2 YFSETQ. V lost 0 bases and J 7 bases, leaving 8 bases between the germline ends. This CDR3 contains 14 residues. CDR3 in amino acids: CASSLGQANSPLHF. CDR3 coding DNA: TGCGCCAGCAGCTTGGGACAGGCAAATTCACCCCTCCACTTT.

The chain has TRBV27 and TRBJ2-5, with D perhaps matching TRBD1 (5 bases). CDR3 length: 14 residues. Germline V gives CDR1 MNHEY, CDR2 SMNVEV (reference sequence). V lost 5 bases and J lost 5, with 15 bases in between. The CDR3 protein is CASSPRQSGETQYF. The CDR3 DNA sequence: TGTGCCAGCAGTCCCAGACAGTCAGGGGAGACCCAGTACTTC.

The V gene is TRBV19, the J gene TRBJ1-2; no definite D call. The germline gives CDR1 LNHDA, CDR2 SQIVND (reference sequence). The ends were cut back, 3 bases at V and 0 bases at J, with 8 bases in the middle. The CDR3 has 14 amino acids. CDR3 DNA: TGTGCCAGTAGTATTAACGGAGCTAACTATGGCTACACCTTC. It translates to CASSINGANYGYTF.

DNA for the CDR3: TGTGCCAGCAGCTTGGGACTAGCGGGGTGGCACGAGCAGTACGTC. It yields the protein CASSLGLAGWHEQYV. The chain uses TRBV5-6 and TRBJ2-7; TRBD2 matches 11 bases. CDR1 is SGHDT and CDR2 is YYEEEE in the germline V gene. Unmatched junction bases numbered 4, after V lost 0 bases and J lost 5 bases. The CDR3 covers 15 residues.

The chain uses TRBV9 and TRBJ1-1; TRBD1 matches at 7 bases. The CDR3 loop spans 15 amino acids. The junction had 9 bases not matched to a gene; V was cut back by 2 bases and J by 5 bases. Germline CDR1 SGDLS, CDR2 YYNGEE. The CDR3, as DNA: TGTGCCAGCAGCGTCGAAATCGGGACAGCGACTGAAGCTTTCTTT. Translated, it gives CASSVEIGTATEAFF.

J is TRBJ2-1 and V is TRBV19; 12 positions agree with TRBD2. Looked up from germline, CDR1 is LNHDA and CDR2 is SQIVND (reference sequence). The CDR3 length is 14 residues. V shed 9 bases, J shed 10 bases, and the junction held 10 bases outside the gene matches. CDR3 region: CASMLAGGLGEQFF. The CDR3 DNA is TGTGCCAGCATGCTAGCGGGAGGGTTGGGGGAGCAGTTCTTC.

The rearrangement links TRBV6-5 to TRBJ1-6; D is unresolved. Germline-derived CDR1 and CDR2 are MNHEY and SVGAGI. The CDR3 has 13 amino acids. Trimming left V 8 bases short and J 8 bases short, with 13 bases between. The CDR3 sequence: CASGGMSDSPLHF. The CDR3, as DNA: TGTGCCAGCGGAGGGATGTCGGATTCACCCCTCCACTTT.

The rearrangement uses TRBV6-5 and TRBJ1-2; 8 bases line up with TRBD1. This CDR3 contains 14 residues. Germline trimming cut 6 bases from V and 0 bases from J; bases unmatched to any gene: 3. CDR1 and CDR2 (germline): MNHEY, SVGAGI. CDR3: CASSLQGANYGYTF. CDR3 sequence (DNA): TGTGCCAGCAGCCTACAGGGGGCTAACTATGGCTACACCTTC.

The V gene is TRBV30, the J gene TRBJ2-5; 7 nucleotides line up with TRBD1. Germline values: CDR1 GTSNPN, CDR2 SVGIG (reference sequence). V gave up 1 base and J gave up 4 bases; unmatched junction bases: 3. The CDR3 is 13 residues long. In DNA form, the CDR3 reads TGTGCCTGGAGTGCCTACAGGGGAGAGACCCAGTACTTC. Translating it yields CAWSAYRGETQYF.

The chain carries TRBV5-6 and TRBJ1-1; no firm D call. CDR1 SGHDT and CDR2 YYEEEE come from the germline V gene. Trimming stripped 2 bases from V and 0 bases from J, with 8 bases between. The length of the CDR3 is 14 residues. The CDR3 coding sequence is TGTGCCAGCAGCTTCGTCCGTATGAACACTGAAGCTTTCTTT. The encoded protein is CASSFVRMNTEAFF.

The chain employs TRBV12-3 or TRBV12-4 and TRBJ1-2; D remains unclear. The germline V and J ends were trimmed by 6 bases and 4 bases, with 12 bases remaining between them. The CDR3 has 13 residues. The CDR3 DNA sequence: TGTGCCAGCAGGTATACAGAGACCTATGGCTACACCTTC. This translates into CASRYTETYGYTF.

The chain uses TRBV29-1 and TRBJ2-1; 7 bases are a match to TRBD2. The germline V gene has CDR1 SQVTM and CDR2 ANQGSEA. The CDR3 sequence is 11 residues long. Trimming cost V 1 base and J 12 bases; bases outside gene matches: 3. The CDR3 loop reads CSVEVGGGQFF. The CDR3 nucleotides are TGCAGCGTTGAAGTTGGCGGGGGGCAGTTCTTC.

This clone was detected only once. V is TRBV30 and J is TRBJ2-1, with 12 bases fitting TRBD2. Germline loops: CDR1 GTSNPN, CDR2 SVGIG (reference sequence). The V segment lost 1 base and the J segment 8 bases; nucleotides outside the gene matches: 9. This CDR3 has 16 residues. CDR3 residues: CAWSAPRTSGKDEQFF. The CDR3 DNA reads TGTGCCTGGAGTGCCCCCCGGACTAGCGGGAAAGATGAGCAGTTCTTC.

The gene calls are TRBV10-3 and TRBJ2-2; weak D call: TRBD1 (5 bases). Trimming removed 0 bases at V and 0 bases at J, with 8 bases between. The CDR3 has 16 amino acids. Germline V gene sequence: CDR1 ENHRY, CDR2 SYGVKD. This CDR3 is CAISESQGSNTGELFF. The DNA of the CDR3 is TGTGCCATCAGTGAGTCTCAGGGTTCGAACACCGGGGAGCTGTTTTTT.

V gene TRBV10-3 combines with J gene TRBJ2-5; 7 nucleotides line up with TRBD1. V was pared by 10 bases and J by 5 bases, with 19 bases of the junction left unmatched. The germline CDR1 and CDR2 sequences are ENHRY and SYGVKD. This CDR3 has 16 residues. The CDR3 nucleotides read TGTGCCACGAATGACAACAGGGGTGGTTTCGGGGAGACCCAGTACTTC. Translating it yields CATNDNRGGFGETQYF.

V usage is TRBV3-1 (or the pseudogene TRBV3-2) and J usage is TRBJ1-6; D not resolved. Trimming took 1 base from V and 0 from J, leaving 4 bases between them. From germline, CDR1 is LGHDT and CDR2 YNNKEL (reference sequence). The CDR3 length is 15 residues. The CDR3 bases are TGTGCCAGCAGCCAAGTCGGCTCCTATAATTCACCCCTCCACTTT. Its translation is CASSQVGSYNSPLHF.

The chain employs TRBV10-3 and TRBJ2-1; 13 positions match TRBD2. After removal of 11 bases from V and 10 bases from J, the junction contained 26 bases not matched to a gene. CDR3 size: 19 residues. CDR1 is ENHRY and CDR2 is SYGVKD in the germline V gene. As DNA, the CDR3 is TGTGCCTCCAGAGGGGGCAGGGGAGCGACTAGCGGGGGGAATGAGGAGCAGTTCTTC. Translation: CASRGGRGATSGGNEEQFF.

The J gene is TRBJ1-2, the V gene TRBV10-3; TRBD1 agrees at 9 bases. Looked up from germline, CDR1 is ENHRY and CDR2 is SYGVKD. The CDR3 is 16 amino acids. J lost 4 bases, V lost 11 bases, and 17 bases had no gene match. The CDR3 nucleotides are TGTGCCCCACATGGGGGGGACAGGGCTGGGGTCTATGGCTACACCTTC. The encoded protein is CAPHGGDRAGVYGYTF.

V usage is TRBV19 and J usage is TRBJ1-5; 10 nucleotides match TRBD1. V trimming: 7 bases; J trimming: 2 bases; junction bases outside the gene matches: 2. Germline lookup yields CDR1 LNHDA and CDR2 SQIVND (reference sequence). The CDR3 length is 14 residues. CDR3 nucleotides: TGTGCCAGTACGGGGACAGGGGGCAATCAGCCCCAGCATTTT. It encodes CASTGTGGNQPQHF. Combining the CDR3 with reference TRBV19 and TRBJ1-5 gives the whole variable domain DGGITQSPKYLFRKEGQNVTLSCEQNLNHDAMYWYRQDPGQGLRLIYYSQIVNDFQKGDIAEGYSVSREKKESFPLTVTSAQKNPTAFYLCASTGTGGNQPQHFGDGTRLSIL.

The count of this clone is one. V usage is TRBV20-1 and J usage is TRBJ1-2; D gene unclear. Per germline, CDR1 DFQATT and CDR2 SNEGSKA (reference sequence). V gave up 5 bases and J gave up 7 bases, with 8 bases separating them. The CDR3 has 10 residues. CDR3 sequence: CSAGLLGYTF. Written as DNA, the CDR3 is TGCAGTGCTGGGCTACTTGGCTACACCTTC.